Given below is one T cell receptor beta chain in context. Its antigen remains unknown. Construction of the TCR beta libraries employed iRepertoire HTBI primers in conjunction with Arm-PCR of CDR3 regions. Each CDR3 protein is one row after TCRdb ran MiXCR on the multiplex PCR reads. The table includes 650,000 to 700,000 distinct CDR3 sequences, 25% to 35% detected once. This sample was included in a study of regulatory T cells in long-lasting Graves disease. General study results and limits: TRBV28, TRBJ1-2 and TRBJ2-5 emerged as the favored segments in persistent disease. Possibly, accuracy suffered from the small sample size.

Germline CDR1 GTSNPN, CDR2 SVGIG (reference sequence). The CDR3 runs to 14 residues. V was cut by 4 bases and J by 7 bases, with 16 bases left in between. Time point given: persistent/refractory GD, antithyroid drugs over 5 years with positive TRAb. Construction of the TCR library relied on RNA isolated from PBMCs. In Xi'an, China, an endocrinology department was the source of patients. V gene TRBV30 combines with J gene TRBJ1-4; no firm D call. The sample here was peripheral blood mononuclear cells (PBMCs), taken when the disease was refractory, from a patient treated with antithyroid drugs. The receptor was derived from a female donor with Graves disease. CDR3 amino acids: CAWTHQEVFEKLFF. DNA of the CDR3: TGTGCCTGGACCCATCAAGAGGTTTTTGAAAAACTGTTTTTT.